The T cell receptor beta chain described here comes from a study of T cells in Graves' hyperthyroidism and ophthalmopathy. Study-wide results and caveats: In simple terms, a model built on 13 V-J features told ophthalmopathy apart from stable hyperthyroidism.

An absence of ophthalmopathy progression within 18 months meant stable Graves' hyperthyroidism. This clonotype has only one observation. Its target is not known. The CDR3 contains 15 residues. Trimming left V 7 bases short and J 5 bases short, with 20 bases between. Germline CDR1 and CDR2: WSHSY and SAAADI. Amplified regions were TCR beta CDR3 sequences from RNA transcripts. The TCR CDR3 was amplified in a first-round RT-PCR using the HTBI primer set. TCRdb fed the multiplex PCR reads into MiXCR, producing one record per CDR3 protein. This sample yields about 700,000 distinct CDR3 sequences, of which less than 15% are seen a single time; about a tenth belongs to the top ten.

The sequencing sample was made of blood. V is TRBV10-2 and J is TRBJ2-5; D is possibly TRBD2 (6 bases). This clonotype originated in a woman younger than 35 with Graves' hyperthyroidism. CDR3 loop: CASTEPGLFRETQYF. CDR3 nucleotide sequence: TGCGCCAGCACCGAGCCGGGACTCTTTCGGGAGACCCAGTACTTC.